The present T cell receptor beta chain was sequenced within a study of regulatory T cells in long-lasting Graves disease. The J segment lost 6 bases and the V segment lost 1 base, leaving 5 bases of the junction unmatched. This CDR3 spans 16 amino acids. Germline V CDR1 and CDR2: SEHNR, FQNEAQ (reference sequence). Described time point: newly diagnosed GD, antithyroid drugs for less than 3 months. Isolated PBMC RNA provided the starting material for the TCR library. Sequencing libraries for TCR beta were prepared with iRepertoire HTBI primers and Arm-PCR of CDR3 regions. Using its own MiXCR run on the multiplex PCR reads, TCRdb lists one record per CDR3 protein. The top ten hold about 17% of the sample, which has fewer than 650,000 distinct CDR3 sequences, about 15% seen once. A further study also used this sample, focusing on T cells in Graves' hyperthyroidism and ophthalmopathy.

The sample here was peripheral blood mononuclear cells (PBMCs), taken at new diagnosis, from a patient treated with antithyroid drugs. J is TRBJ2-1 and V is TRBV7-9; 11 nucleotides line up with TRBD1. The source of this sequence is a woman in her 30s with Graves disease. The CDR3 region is CASSLDWGTGGNEQFF. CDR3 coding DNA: TGTGCCAGCAGCTTAGATTGGGGGACAGGGGGCAATGAGCAGTTCTTC. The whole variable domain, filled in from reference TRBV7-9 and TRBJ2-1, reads DTGVSQNPRHKITKRGQNVTFRCDPISEHNRLYWYRQTLGQGPEFLTYFQNEAQLEKSRLLSDRFSAERPKGSFSTLEIQRTEQGDSAMYLCASSLDWGTGGNEQFFGPGTRLTVL.